A selection of T cell receptor beta chains follows, all from one sample in a study of glioma-infiltrating T cells after dendritic cell vaccination. Libraries were prepared by immunoSEQ multiplex PCR; TCRdb keeps only in-frame clonotypes and omits some of them. The sample yields 50,000 to 55,000 clones, 70% to 90% seen once. Sample: blood, taken after dendritic cell vaccination. Receptor source: a human donor with glioblastoma. Each CDR3 is given with its conserved first and last residue. D genes are given only for firm matches. Size tells how often a clone was seen (once, few, many) or the class of an expanded clone, and some rows leave it out.

clone_size: .
d_call: .
j_call: TRBJ2-5
v_call: TRBV19
cdr3_nt: TGTGCCAGTAGCCAAGGGATTTCGGGAGAGCAGTACTTC
cdr3_aa: CASSQGISGEQYF

clone_size: .
d_call: .
j_call: TRBJ1-5
v_call: TRBV23-1
cdr3_nt: TGCGCCAGCCCTCGGTGGGAGCAGCCCCAGCATTTT
cdr3_aa: CASPRWEQPQHF

clone_size: .
d_call: TRBD2
j_call: TRBJ2-2
v_call: TRBV5-4
cdr3_nt: TGTGCCAGCAGCCAAGGGACTAGCGGGAGGACGGGCACCGGGGAGCTGTTTTTT
cdr3_aa: CASSQGTSGRTGTGELFF

clone_size: .
d_call: TRBD1
j_call: TRBJ2-5
v_call: TRBV28
cdr3_nt: TGTGCCAGCAGTTTTAACGGCAGGGGGATAGAGACCCAGTACTTC
cdr3_aa: CASSFNGRGIETQYF

clone_size: .
d_call: .
j_call: TRBJ1-1
v_call: TRBV7-6
cdr3_nt: TGTGCCAGCAAGGGGCAATTGAACACTGAAGCTTTCTTT
cdr3_aa: CASKGQLNTEAFF

clone_size: once
d_call: .
j_call: TRBJ1-5
v_call: TRBV6-1
cdr3_nt: TGTGCCAGCAGTTTAAACAGGGATAGCAATCAGCCCCAGCATTTT
cdr3_aa: CASSLNRDSNQPQHF

clone_size: .
d_call: .
j_call: TRBJ1-4
v_call: TRBV7-9
cdr3_nt: TGTGCCAGCAGCTTACGCCGGGAAAAACTGTTTTTT
cdr3_aa: CASSLRREKLFF

clone_size: .
d_call: .
j_call: TRBJ2-5
v_call: TRBV27
cdr3_nt: TGTGCCAGCAGTTTATTTGGCCGGGGAGAGACCCAGTACTTC
cdr3_aa: CASSLFGRGETQYF

clone_size: .
d_call: TRBD1
j_call: TRBJ1-2
v_call: TRBV9
cdr3_nt: TGTGCCAGCAGCCTGGGACAGACGAAAGGCTACACCTTC
cdr3_aa: CASSLGQTKGYTF

clone_size: .
d_call: .
j_call: TRBJ1-4
v_call: TRBV7-8
cdr3_nt: TGTGCCAGCAGCTTAGAAGCACTCACAACTAATGAAAAACTGTTTTTT
cdr3_aa: CASSLEALTTNEKLFF

clone_size: .
d_call: .
j_call: TRBJ2-1
v_call: TRBV6-1
cdr3_nt: TGTGCCAGCAGTGATGGGGGGGCCGGGTTAAATAATGAGCAGTTCTTC
cdr3_aa: CASSDGGAGLNNEQFF

clone_size: .
d_call: .
j_call: TRBJ1-1
v_call: TRBV7-9
cdr3_nt: TGTGCCAGCAGCTTTTTTTGGGGGCCCGGCACTGAAGCTTTCTTT
cdr3_aa: CASSFFWGPGTEAFF

clone_size: .
d_call: TRBD1
j_call: TRBJ2-7
v_call: TRBV30
cdr3_nt: TGTGCCTGGATGGGGGCCGGGACAGGGGGGTACGAGCAGTACTTC
cdr3_aa: CAWMGAGTGGYEQYF

clone_size: .
d_call: TRBD2
j_call: TRBJ2-7
v_call: TRBV6-5
cdr3_nt: TGTGCCAGCAGTTACTCGCTAAGCGGGAGCAACCTCGAGCAGTACTTC
cdr3_aa: CASSYSLSGSNLEQYF

clone_size: .
d_call: .
j_call: TRBJ1-1
v_call: TRBV28
cdr3_nt: TGTGCCAGCAACCGACAGGCTTGGGGTGAAGCTTTCTTT
cdr3_aa: CASNRQAWGEAFF

clone_size: .
d_call: TRBD1
j_call: TRBJ2-7
v_call: TRBV5-6
cdr3_nt: TGTGCCAGCAGCTATGGGACAGGGTATTTCGAGCAGTACTTC
cdr3_aa: CASSYGTGYFEQYF

clone_size: .
d_call: .
j_call: TRBJ1-2
v_call: TRBV11-1
cdr3_nt: TGTGCCAGCAGCTTAGGAGGGAACTATGGCTACACCTTC
cdr3_aa: CASSLGGNYGYTF

clone_size: .
d_call: TRBD2
j_call: TRBJ2-1
v_call: TRBV5-1
cdr3_nt: TGCGCCAGCAGAACGACTAGCGGGAGCTACAACAATGAGCAGTTCTTC
cdr3_aa: CASRTTSGSYNNEQFF

clone_size: .
d_call: TRBD1
j_call: TRBJ2-7
v_call: TRBV5-1
cdr3_nt: TGCGCCAGCAGACGTCCGGGACAGGGCTACGAGCAGTACTTC
cdr3_aa: CASRRPGQGYEQYF

clone_size: once
d_call: TRBD1
j_call: TRBJ2-5
v_call: TRBV18
cdr3_nt: TGTGCCAGCTCACCACCCAGGGGGCGGTATGAGACCCAGTACTTC
cdr3_aa: CASSPPRGRYETQYF

clone_size: .
d_call: .
j_call: TRBJ1-2
v_call: TRBV29-1
cdr3_nt: TGCAGCGTGGAGGACGGTTTCAAAGGCTACACCTTC
cdr3_aa: CSVEDGFKGYTF

clone_size: once
d_call: TRBD2
j_call: TRBJ2-1
v_call: TRBV4-3
cdr3_nt: TGCGCCAGCAGCCAAGATTCCGGGACTAGCGGGAGCAATGAGCAGTTCTTC
cdr3_aa: CASSQDSGTSGSNEQFF

clone_size: .
d_call: .
j_call: TRBJ1-4
v_call: TRBV13
cdr3_nt: TGTGCCAGCAGCTTAAGTATGACAGTGAATGAAAAACTGTTTTTT
cdr3_aa: CASSLSMTVNEKLFF

clone_size: once
d_call: .
j_call: TRBJ2-3
v_call: TRBV19
cdr3_nt: TGTGCCAGTAGTCGGGCGGGGAGGTCGGGCACAGATACGCAGTATTTT
cdr3_aa: CASSRAGRSGTDTQYF

clone_size: .
d_call: .
j_call: TRBJ1-3
v_call: TRBV28
cdr3_nt: TGTGCCAGCAGTTTCCCTGGTCTTAGTGGAAACACCATATATTTT
cdr3_aa: CASSFPGLSGNTIYF

clone_size: .
d_call: .
j_call: TRBJ2-7
v_call: TRBV30
cdr3_nt: TGTGCCTGGAGTCGTGACCTCGCAGGGATCGACGAGCAGTACTTC
cdr3_aa: CAWSRDLAGIDEQYF

clone_size: .
d_call: .
j_call: TRBJ2-1
v_call: TRBV15
cdr3_nt: TGTGCCACCAGCAGAGTCGTTGAGGGTCCCACCAATGAGCAGTTCTTC
cdr3_aa: CATSRVVEGPTNEQFF

clone_size: .
d_call: .
j_call: TRBJ1-5
v_call: TRBV30
cdr3_nt: TGTGCCTGGAGTAAAGGGCAGGGGAGCAATCAGCCCCAGCATTTT
cdr3_aa: CAWSKGQGSNQPQHF

clone_size: once
d_call: TRBD1
j_call: TRBJ1-1
v_call: TRBV29-1
cdr3_nt: TGCAGCGTTTCCGGGACAGGGGAAATACCCGTCTTT
cdr3_aa: CSVSGTGEIPVF

clone_size: .
d_call: TRBD1
j_call: TRBJ2-5
v_call: TRBV29-1
cdr3_nt: TGCAGCGCCTTTGGGACAGGGGGAGAGACCCAGTACTTC
cdr3_aa: CSAFGTGGETQYF

clone_size: .
d_call: TRBD2
j_call: TRBJ2-3
v_call: TRBV4-1
cdr3_nt: TGCGCCAGCAGCCAAGATGGTAGCGGGCGGGGAGATACGCAGTATTTT
cdr3_aa: CASSQDGSGRGDTQYF

clone_size: .
d_call: TRBD1
j_call: TRBJ1-2
v_call: TRBV6-1
cdr3_nt: TGTGCCAGCAGTGAACCCGGACAGGGGGTAATTGGCTACACCTTC
cdr3_aa: CASSEPGQGVIGYTF

clone_size: .
d_call: TRBD1
j_call: TRBJ1-4
v_call: TRBV5-1
cdr3_nt: TGCGCCAGCGGGGGACAGGGGGCTAAGGGAGAAAAACTGTTTTTT
cdr3_aa: CASGGQGAKGEKLFF

clone_size: .
d_call: .
j_call: TRBJ2-7
v_call: TRBV6-6
cdr3_nt: TGTGCCAGCAGTTATTACACCAGGGGGGACTACGAGCAGTACTTC
cdr3_aa: CASSYYTRGDYEQYF

clone_size: .
d_call: TRBD1
j_call: TRBJ1-5
v_call: TRBV19
cdr3_nt: TGTGCCAGTCACCGCCAGGGGGGTAGCAATCAGCCCCAGCATTTT
cdr3_aa: CASHRQGGSNQPQHF

clone_size: once
d_call: .
j_call: TRBJ2-1
v_call: TRBV6-1
cdr3_nt: TGTGCCAGCAGTGAATTGGCGGGACTCACGTACAATGAGCAGTTCTTC
cdr3_aa: CASSELAGLTYNEQFF

clone_size: .
d_call: .
j_call: TRBJ2-7
v_call: TRBV5-6
cdr3_nt: TGTGCCAGCAGCTTGGTGTCGGCGGAGGAAGCGTACTTC
cdr3_aa: CASSLVSAEEAYF

clone_size: .
d_call: TRBD2
j_call: TRBJ2-7
v_call: TRBV27
cdr3_nt: TGTGCCAGCAGTTTAACTAGCGGGGTCTCCTACGAGCAGTACTTC
cdr3_aa: CASSLTSGVSYEQYF

clone_size: .
d_call: TRBD1
j_call: TRBJ2-2
v_call: TRBV7-3
cdr3_nt: TGTGCCAGCAGCTACAGGACAGGGTCCACCGGGGAGCTGTTTTTT
cdr3_aa: CASSYRTGSTGELFF

clone_size: .
d_call: .
j_call: TRBJ2-5
v_call: TRBV11-1
cdr3_nt: TGTGCCAGCAGCCCACAGGGTGGGGAGACCCAGTACTTC
cdr3_aa: CASSPQGGETQYF

clone_size: .
d_call: .
j_call: TRBJ2-1
v_call: TRBV9
cdr3_nt: TGTGCCAGCAGCGTGGATCCAGCGGCTAGCTCCTACAATGAGCAGTTCTTC
cdr3_aa: CASSVDPAASSYNEQFF

clone_size: .
d_call: .
j_call: TRBJ2-6
v_call: TRBV19
cdr3_nt: TGTGCCAGTAGTACTCAGGGTGCAGCCGCCCCTGGGGCCAACGTCCTGACTTTC
cdr3_aa: CASSTQGAAAPGANVLTF

clone_size: .
d_call: TRBD2
j_call: TRBJ2-1
v_call: TRBV7-7
cdr3_nt: TGTGCTGTAGAAAGACTAGCGGGGTACAATGAGCAGTTCTTC
cdr3_aa: CAVERLAGYNEQFF

clone_size: .
d_call: TRBD1
j_call: TRBJ1-2
v_call: TRBV7-8
cdr3_nt: TGTGCCAGCAGCTCGATGACAGGGGGAATTGCTCGCTACACCTTC
cdr3_aa: CASSSMTGGIARYTF

clone_size: .
d_call: TRBD2
j_call: TRBJ2-1
v_call: TRBV7-9
cdr3_nt: TGTGCCAGCAGCTTAGGGGGGGGCTCCTACAATGAGCAGTTCTTC
cdr3_aa: CASSLGGGSYNEQFF

clone_size: .
d_call: .
j_call: TRBJ1-2
v_call: TRBV5-5
cdr3_nt: TGTGCCAGCAGCATAGACAGCTATGGCTACACCTTC
cdr3_aa: CASSIDSYGYTF

clone_size: .
d_call: TRBD2
j_call: TRBJ2-5
v_call: TRBV30
cdr3_nt: TGTGCCTGGAGTGTACGGGGACTAGCGGGCCAAGAGACCCAGTACTTC
cdr3_aa: CAWSVRGLAGQETQYF

clone_size: .
d_call: .
j_call: TRBJ2-2
v_call: TRBV4-1
cdr3_nt: TGCGCCAGCAGCCAAGCCGGCCAGGGCACCGGGGAGCTGTTTTTT
cdr3_aa: CASSQAGQGTGELFF

clone_size: few
d_call: .
j_call: TRBJ2-2
v_call: TRBV10-3
cdr3_nt: TGTGCCATCAGGGATCAGGGTTTTTCCACCGGGGAGCTGTTTTTT
cdr3_aa: CAIRDQGFSTGELFF

clone_size: .
d_call: .
j_call: TRBJ2-1
v_call: TRBV11-3
cdr3_nt: TGTGCCAGCAGCTTAACTCCAAGTTACAATGAGCAGTTCTTC
cdr3_aa: CASSLTPSYNEQFF

clone_size: .
d_call: TRBD1
j_call: TRBJ1-6
v_call: TRBV7-6
cdr3_nt: TGTGCCAGCAGCCCCGGGGGACAGGGGACGGGCTCACCCCTCCACTTT
cdr3_aa: CASSPGGQGTGSPLHF

clone_size: .
d_call: TRBD1
j_call: TRBJ2-2
v_call: TRBV7-9
cdr3_nt: TGTGCCAGCAGCCCGGGGACAGGGATCGGCACCGGGGAGCTGTTTTTT
cdr3_aa: CASSPGTGIGTGELFF

clone_size: .
d_call: .
j_call: TRBJ1-5
v_call: TRBV10-3
cdr3_nt: TGTGCCATCAGTCCTGAACAGGGACATCGAAATCAGCCCCAGCATTTT
cdr3_aa: CAISPEQGHRNQPQHF

clone_size: .
d_call: .
j_call: TRBJ1-1
v_call: TRBV11-2
cdr3_nt: TGTGCCAGCAGCTTAGAACCCAGTACCACTGAAGCTTTCTTT
cdr3_aa: CASSLEPSTTEAFF

clone_size: .
d_call: .
j_call: TRBJ1-1
v_call: TRBV10-3
cdr3_nt: TGTGCCATCAGTGGACTCGAGCGAGCCGAAGCTTTCTTT
cdr3_aa: CAISGLERAEAFF

clone_size: .
d_call: .
j_call: TRBJ2-2
v_call: TRBV7-3
cdr3_nt: TGTGCCAGCAGTCAAGCCACCGGGGAGCTGTTTTTT
cdr3_aa: CASSQATGELFF

clone_size: .
d_call: .
j_call: TRBJ1-1
v_call: TRBV11-2
cdr3_nt: TGTGCCAGCAGACCGGGATTCCGTCTGAACACTGAAGCTTTCTTT
cdr3_aa: CASRPGFRLNTEAFF